These 27 T cell receptor beta chains were sequenced from one sample in a study of CD8 T cells in ankylosing spondylitis. One entry per CDR3 protein results from TCRdb running MiXCR on the 5' RACE reads. The sample lists around 130,000 distinct CDR3 sequences; about a tenth were seen once. The sample was blood, either unsorted or a sorted T cell fraction (not recorded which). These receptors came from a male donor with ankylosing spondylitis or in good health (not recorded which).

This clonotype was recorded at least ten times. V and J are TRBV15 and TRBJ2-7; TRBD1 might be the D (7 bases). Germline assignment: CDR1 LNHNV and CDR2 YYDKDF (reference sequence). Trimming left V 2 bases short and J 4 bases short, with 15 bases between. The CDR3 consists of 15 residues. The CDR3 DNA is TGTGCCACCAGCAGAAGCAGACAGGGAGGTTACGAGCAGTACTTC. As protein: CATSRSRQGGYEQYF.

By share of the sample, this clonotype is medium-sized. The J gene is TRBJ1-5, the V gene TRBV20-1; the D is unclear. CDR1 is DFQATT, CDR2 SNEGSKA, per germline (reference sequence). Trimming cost V 1 base and J 5 bases, with 6 bases left between them. The CDR3 length is 12 residues. The CDR3, as DNA: TGCAGTGCTAGAGTGGACTATCAGCCCCAGCATTTT. Translation: CSARVDYQPQHF.

In this sample, this clonotype turned up a few times. The genes are TRBV29-1 and TRBJ2-1, with TRBD2 matching over 7 bases. The germline V gene encodes CDR1 SQVTM and CDR2 ANQGSEA. Trimming removed 5 bases from V and 0 bases from J; junction bases left unmatched: 7. This CDR3 is 15 amino acids long. CDR3 sequence: CSVRLARSSYNEQFF. The CDR3 region has the DNA TGCAGCGTTCGACTAGCAAGGAGCTCCTACAATGAGCAGTTCTTC.

V gene TRBV7-6 combines with J gene TRBJ1-5; D is ambiguous. Trimming removed 1 base at V and 5 bases at J, with 6 bases between. The CDR3 is made up of 13 amino acids. Germline assignment: CDR1 SGHVS and CDR2 FNYEAQ. CDR3 DNA sequence: TGTGCCAGCAGCTTAGATCCGTATCAGCCCCAGCATTTT. This encodes CASSLDPYQPQHF. Combining the CDR3 with reference TRBV7-6 and TRBJ1-5 gives the whole variable domain GAGVSQSPRYKVTKRGQDVALRCDPISGHVSLYWYRQALGQGPEFLTYFNYEAQQDKSGLPNDRFSAERPEGSISTLTIQRTEQRDSAMYRCASSLDPYQPQHFGDGTRLSIL.

Ten or more counts support this clonotype. The chain links TRBV20-1 to TRBJ2-1; D may be TRBD1 (6 bases). The CDR3 consists of 13 residues. Germline loops: CDR1 DFQATT, CDR2 SNEGSKA (reference sequence). Trimming left V 3 bases short and J 4 bases short, with 10 bases between. The CDR3 sequence: CSASPGQYNEQFF. The CDR3 DNA reads as TGCAGTGCTAGCCCCGGACAGTACAATGAGCAGTTCTTC.

The table lists this clonotype with a count of one. Given a much more abundant clone one base away, this may be a read error. The J gene is TRBJ2-7, the V gene TRBV5-6; 7 bases map to TRBD1. Germline values: CDR1 SGHDT, CDR2 YYEEEE. The trim removed 4 bases at V and 6 bases at J, leaving 7 bases unmatched. CDR3 size: 13 residues. The CDR3 loop is CASSEGQYCEQYF. Written as DNA, the CDR3 is TGTGCCAGCAGCGAGGGACAGTACTGCGAGCAGTACTTC.

In this sample, this clonotype turned up a few times. The chain uses TRBV7-9 and TRBJ2-7, with TRBD1 matching 10 bases. V trimming: 5 bases; J trimming: 4 bases; junction bases outside the gene matches: 8. Germline V gene sequence: CDR1 SEHNR, CDR2 FQNEAQ (reference sequence). This CDR3 is 15 amino acids long. The CDR3 region is CASSERQGAFYEQYF. The CDR3, as DNA: TGTGCCAGCAGCGAAAGACAGGGGGCTTTTTACGAGCAGTACTTC.

The chain is built from TRBV5-1 and TRBJ2-7; D call uncertain. CDR3 size: 15 residues. Germline loops: CDR1 SGHRS, CDR2 YFSETQ. Trimming stripped 0 bases from V and 3 bases from J, with 13 bases between. The CDR3 protein is CASSLVFDIRYEQYF. DNA of the CDR3: TGCGCCAGCAGCTTGGTATTCGATATTCGCTACGAGCAGTACTTC.

This clonotype was seen many times. The chain employs TRBV18 and TRBJ2-7; possibly TRBD1 for D (7 bases). Germline values: CDR1 KGHSH, CDR2 LQKENI. The germline V and J ends were trimmed by 8 bases and 7 bases, with 18 bases remaining between them. The CDR3 is 13 residues long. CDR3 bases: TGTGCCAGCCGGACAGGCGGGACGGGAGAGCAGTACTTC. It encodes CASRTGGTGEQYF.

This chain links TRBV25-1 with TRBJ2-1; D call uncertain. The CDR3 is 14 amino acids. Per the germline V gene, CDR1 is MGHDK and CDR2 is SYGVNS. V lost 11 bases to trimming and J lost 0 bases, with 14 bases between them. This CDR3 reads CAVKGGNSYNEQFF. The DNA for the CDR3 is TGTGCCGTAAAGGGCGGAAACTCCTACAATGAGCAGTTCTTC.

This clonotype was found a few times. The rearrangement joins TRBV20-1 to TRBJ1-6, with TRBD1 as a possible D gene (6 bases). Deletions cut 1 base from V and 7 bases from J, with 17 bases between. The germline V gene encodes CDR1 DFQATT and CDR2 SNEGSKA (reference sequence). The CDR3 is 16 residues long. The CDR3 DNA is TGCAGTGCTAGAGTTCAGGGCCAAGGGGGAAATTCACCCCTCCACTTT. Translation: CSARVQGQGGNSPLHF.

This clonotype has at least ten counts. V is TRBV3-1 and J is TRBJ2-5; 7 bases match TRBD1. The CDR3 runs to 15 residues. The V segment lost 2 bases and the J segment 5 bases; nucleotides outside the gene matches: 8. In germline, CDR1 is LGHDT, CDR2 YNNKEL (reference sequence). The CDR3 DNA reads as TGTGCCAGCAGCCAAACAGGGGCCACGCTGGAGACCCAGTACTTC. Its protein product is CASSQTGATLETQYF.

There are many counts of this clonotype. CDR3 sequence reads: CASSYSQRGPDTQYF. CDR3 bases: TGTGCCAGCAGTTACTCTCAGAGAGGACCAGATACGCAGTATTTT. The genes are TRBV6-2 or TRBV6-3 and TRBJ2-3; D remains unclear. This CDR3 is 15 amino acids long. Germline CDR1 is MNHEY and CDR2 is SVGEGT. Trimming cost V 0 bases and J 4 bases, with 11 bases left between them.

This clonotype showed up just a few times. The rearrangement uses TRBV6-1 and TRBJ2-5; possible D gene TRBD1, 5 bases. The CDR3 is 14 residues long. CDR1 MNHNS and CDR2 SASEGT come from the germline V gene. Trimming removed 6 bases at V and 1 base at J, with 12 bases between. CDR3 region: CASRFRQTQETQYF. DNA of the CDR3: TGTGCCAGCAGATTTCGACAGACCCAAGAGACCCAGTACTTC.

This clonotype occurred many times. The chain couples TRBV12-3 or TRBV12-4 to TRBJ2-2; 9 nucleotides match TRBD2. V shed 6 bases, J shed 6 bases, and the junction held 8 bases outside the gene matches. The CDR3 is 15 amino acids. The CDR3 DNA is TGTGCCAGCAGCCACGGCGGGAGGGACGCCGGGGAGCTGTTTTTT. Amino acid sequence: CASSHGGRDAGELFF.

This clonotype was recorded many times. This chain connects TRBV5-6 to TRBJ2-5; TRBD1 aligns across 9 bases. In germline, CDR1 is SGHDT, CDR2 YYEEEE. The CDR3 has 15 residues. The ends lost 7 bases at V and 2 bases at J; junction bases unmatched: 9. CDR3 protein: CASAGETGGQETQYF. The CDR3 nucleotides read TGTGCCAGCGCAGGCGAGACAGGGGGTCAAGAGACCCAGTACTTC. The full variable domain, completed using reference TRBV5-6 and TRBJ2-5, is DAGVTQSPTHLIKTRGQQVTLRCSPKSGHDTVSWYQQALGQGPQFIFQYYEEEERQRGNFPDRFSGHQFPNYSSELNVNALLLGDSALYLCASAGETGGQETQYFGPGTRLLVL.

This clonotype was observed a handful of times. J is TRBJ2-1 and V is TRBV5-5; perhaps TRBD2 as D (5 bases). Per germline, CDR1 SGHKS and CDR2 YYEKEE (reference sequence). This CDR3 comprises 16 residues. Between the trimmed V and J ends, which lost 3 bases and 0 bases, there was a span of 13 bases. The CDR3 coding sequence is TGTGCCAGCAGCTCCGGGGAGACATACTCCTACAATGAGCAGTTCTTC. Amino acid sequence: CASSSGETYSYNEQFF.

The sample holds many counts of this clonotype. The gene calls are TRBV29-1 and TRBJ2-3; no clear D. The length of the CDR3 is 12 residues. Trimming took 7 bases from V and 1 from J, leaving 9 bases between them. The germline V gene has CDR1 SQVTM and CDR2 ANQGSEA. In DNA, the CDR3 is TGCAGCGGTGGCCTTGGCACAGATACGCAGTATTTT. Translating gives CSGGLGTDTQYF.

The CDR3 DNA is TGTGCCACCAGCAGACTCGACAGGGGAGCGTCAGATACGCAGTATTTT. Translated: CATSRLDRGASDTQYF. The chain is built from TRBV15 and TRBJ2-3; 8 bases map to TRBD1. Per the germline V gene, CDR1 is LNHNV and CDR2 is YYDKDF (reference sequence). This CDR3 is built from 16 residues. V trimming: 2 bases; J trimming: 4 bases; junction bases outside the gene matches: 8.

The rearrangement joins TRBV7-3 to TRBJ2-1, with 10 bases aligning to TRBD2. The germline gives CDR1 SGHTA, CDR2 FQGTGA. This CDR3 has 15 amino acids. V was pared by 5 bases and J by 8 bases, with 9 bases of the junction left unmatched. In DNA form, the CDR3 reads TGTGCCAGCAGCCCAGCTAGCGGGAGTTGGCATGAGCAGTTCTTC. It specifies CASSPASGSWHEQFF.

This chain uses TRBV7-2 with TRBJ2-6, with D possibly being TRBD2 (6 bases). Between the trimmed V and J ends, which lost 6 bases and 1 base, there was a span of 10 bases. CDR3 length equals 15 residues. Germline loops: CDR1 SGHTA, CDR2 FQGNSA. This chain's CDR3 is CASRPGGSGANVLTF. The CDR3 DNA is TGTGCCAGCAGGCCTGGGGGGTCTGGGGCCAACGTCCTGACTTTC. The full variable domain, rest sourced from reference TRBV7-2 and TRBJ2-6, is GAGVSQSPSNKVTEKGKDVELRCDPISGHTALYWYRQSLGQGLEFLIYFQGNSAPDKSGLPSDRFSAERTGGSVSTLTIQRTQQEDSAVYLCASRPGGSGANVLTFGAGSRLTVL.

A few counts support this clonotype. The rearrangement uses TRBV6-2 or TRBV6-3 and TRBJ2-7; 7 bases line up with TRBD1. V dropped 4 bases and J dropped 0; count of bases not matched to a gene: 3. CDR1 and CDR2 from the germline V gene are MNHEY and SVGEGT. The CDR3 has 14 residues. The CDR3 sequence is CASSWDRSSYEQYF. CDR3 in DNA: TGTGCCAGCAGTTGGGACAGATCCTCCTACGAGCAGTACTTC.

There are many counts of this clonotype. This rearrangement joins TRBV12-3 or TRBV12-4 to TRBJ1-5; D uncertain. Trimming left V 7 bases short and J 2 bases short, with 15 bases between. CDR3 size: 15 residues. The CDR3 sequence: CASTLALGGNQPQHF. CDR3 bases: TGTGCCAGCACCCTAGCCTTAGGCGGCAATCAGCCCCAGCATTTT.

Ten or more counts support this clonotype. The chain has TRBV20-1 and TRBJ2-3; D is undetermined. The CDR3 is 12 residues long. Germline V lookup: CDR1 DFQATT, CDR2 SNEGSKA (reference sequence). Trimming removed 2 bases from V and 5 bases from J, with 8 bases in between. The CDR3 reads CSARPTGDTQYF. The CDR3 DNA follows: TGCAGTGCTAGACCGACGGGAGATACGCAGTATTTT.

This clonotype was picked up many times. The chain links TRBV9 to TRBJ2-5; TRBD1 is a possible D gene (6 bases). CDR3 size: 15 residues. Germline CDR1 and CDR2: SGDLS and YYNGEE. The V end was cut by 0 bases, the J end by 1 base, with 10 bases between. The CDR3 DNA reads TGTGCCAGCAGCGTAGGGTCAGGGGTCCAAGAGACCCAGTACTTC. It encodes CASSVGSGVQETQYF.

This clonotype was found many times. The chain is built from TRBV20-1 and TRBJ2-3; the D is unclear. The CDR3 runs 13 residues. Germline CDR1 DFQATT, CDR2 SNEGSKA (reference sequence). CDR3: CSSPASSTDTQYF. The DNA of the CDR3 is TGCAGCTCCCCCGCTTCTAGCACAGATACGCAGTATTTT.

In the case of this clonotype: A read error may be the cause here, since a much bigger clone is one base away. The genes are TRBV15 and TRBJ2-3; D unclear. Trimming took 0 bases from V and 0 from J, leaving 13 bases between them. Germline CDR1 LNHNV, CDR2 YYDKDF (reference sequence). The CDR3 totals 17 residues. CDR3: CATSRDLIVSSTDTQYF. The CDR3 nucleotides read TGTGCCACCAGCAGAGACCTTATAGTTTCCAGCACAGATACGCAGTATTTT.